The 3 T cell receptor beta chains below were found in one sample sequenced in a study of beta chain features in type 1 diabetes. All of the isolated RNA was reverse transcribed, so expressed TCRB transcripts were sequenced. The data were produced by immunoSEQ multiplex PCR, yet TCRdb's version contains in-frame clones alone and is incomplete. The data contain 350,000 to 400,000 clones, about 15% of them singletons. Sequences were obtained from naive CD4+ T cells from blood. Receptors originate from a young woman in good health.

The chain carries TRBV4-3 and TRBJ2-3, with a weak D call TRBD2 (5 bases). The V end lost 1 base, the J end lost 0 bases, and 8 bases lay between the germline ends. The CDR3 loop spans 15 amino acids. CDR1 is LGHNA, CDR2 YSLEER, per germline. The CDR3 loop is CASSQVLVSTDTQYF. The CDR3 coding sequence is TGCGCCAGCAGCCAAGTACTAGTTAGCACAGATACGCAGTATTTT.

The chain employs TRBV9 and TRBJ2-1, with 13 bases matching TRBD2. The J segment lost 10 bases and the V segment lost 4 bases, leaving 8 bases of the junction unmatched. Germline V gene sequence: CDR1 SGDLS, CDR2 YYNGEE. The CDR3 sequence is 15 residues long. CDR3: CASSQLAGGPREQFF. CDR3 DNA sequence: TGTGCCAGCAGCCAACTAGCGGGAGGGCCTCGGGAGCAGTTCTTC.

The genes are TRBV6-1 and TRBJ1-5; 10 bases fit TRBD1. The CDR3 is made up of 16 amino acids. The V gene end was trimmed by 4 bases and the J gene end by 3 bases; junction bases not matched to a gene: 6. The V gene's germline CDR1 is MNHNS and CDR2 SASEGT. The CDR3 reads CASSALDRGLNQPQHF. Here the CDR3 DNA reads TGTGCCAGCAGTGCCCTAGACAGGGGGCTCAATCAGCCCCAGCATTTT.